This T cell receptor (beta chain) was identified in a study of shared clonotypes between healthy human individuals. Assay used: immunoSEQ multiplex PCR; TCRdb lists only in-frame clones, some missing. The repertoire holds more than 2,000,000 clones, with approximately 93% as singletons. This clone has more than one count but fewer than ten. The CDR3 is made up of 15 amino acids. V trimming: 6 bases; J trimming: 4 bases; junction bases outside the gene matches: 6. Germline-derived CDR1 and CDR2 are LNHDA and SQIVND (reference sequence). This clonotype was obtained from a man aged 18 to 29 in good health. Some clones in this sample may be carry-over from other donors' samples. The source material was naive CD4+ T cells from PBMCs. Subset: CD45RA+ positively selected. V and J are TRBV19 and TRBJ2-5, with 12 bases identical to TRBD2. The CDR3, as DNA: TGTGCCAGTAGCTCTAGCGGGAGGGCCAGAGAGACCCAGTACTTC. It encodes CASSSSGRARETQYF.